Listed here are 16 T cell receptor beta chains from one sample, sequenced in a study of T-cell memory formation after mild COVID-19. TCRdb used MiXCR to reprocess the 5' RACE reads, holding one entry per CDR3 protein. The table includes about 200,000 distinct CDR3 sequences, around 8.8% detected once. Sequenced input: PBMCs or a T cell subset sorted from them (not recorded which). The receptors derive from a man aged 18-30 years who had mild COVID-19 (a few samples of this study predate the infection). Cell type and time point are not known.

This chain joins TRBV7-2 and TRBJ1-5; the D is unclear. Trimming took 3 bases from V and 2 from J, leaving 11 bases between them. Germline V gene sequence: CDR1 SGHTA, CDR2 FQGNSA. The CDR3 has 15 residues. The CDR3 region has the DNA TGTGCCAGCAGCTTTGGTAGTCGGGGCAATCAGCCCCAGCATTTT. Its translation is CASSFGSRGNQPQHF.

The table lists this clonotype with many counts. The V call is TRBV5-1, the J call TRBJ1-1, with 7 bases aligning to TRBD1. The V segment lost 4 bases and the J segment 4 bases; nucleotides outside the gene matches: 7. The CDR3 length is 14 residues. Germline assignment: CDR1 SGHRS and CDR2 YFSETQ. CDR3 DNA sequence: TGCGCCAGCAGCCAGGGGGTCGGGCCCACTGAAGCTTTCTTT. Its translation is CASSQGVGPTEAFF.

V gene TRBV7-3 combines with J gene TRBJ2-3; the D gene is possibly TRBD2 (6 bases). The V gene lost 5 bases and the J gene lost 4 bases, with 10 bases spanning the gap. Germline V CDR1 and CDR2: SGHTA, FQGTGA. The CDR3 spans 13 residues. Here the CDR3 reads CASSPRGSDTQYF. The CDR3 bases are TGTGCCAGCAGCCCGCGGGGTTCAGATACGCAGTATTTT.

This clonotype came up many times. The rearrangement links TRBV20-1 to TRBJ2-7; TRBD1 matches at 9 bases. Unmatched junction bases numbered 7, after V lost 2 bases and J lost 5 bases. The CDR3 covers 14 residues. Germline V gene data show CDR1 as DFQATT and CDR2 as SNEGSKA (reference sequence). The chain's CDR3 is CSARSPGQGHEQYF. The CDR3 nucleotides are TGCAGTGCTAGATCCCCGGGACAGGGTCACGAGCAGTACTTC.

The rearrangement joins TRBV6-5 to TRBJ2-7; 9 positions match TRBD1. V was clipped by 6 bases and J by 2 bases; unmatched bases: 5. Germline-derived CDR1 and CDR2 are MNHEY and SVGAGI. This CDR3 region has 14 residues. The CDR3 nucleotides read TGTGCCAGCAGGTCGGACAGGGGAGCCTACGAGCAGTACTTC. Its protein is CASRSDRGAYEQYF.

The chain couples TRBV7-9 to TRBJ1-3, with D unresolved. Trimming took off 3 bases at V and 0 bases at J, with 12 bases between the two ends. This CDR3 has 16 residues. The germline gives CDR1 SEHNR, CDR2 FQNEAQ (reference sequence). The CDR3: CASSLADGSSGNTIYF. The CDR3 coding sequence is TGTGCCAGCAGCTTGGCCGACGGAAGCTCTGGAAACACCATATATTTT. The variable domain in full, completed from reference TRBV7-9 and TRBJ1-3, reads DTGVSQNPRHKITKRGQNVTFRCDPISEHNRLYWYRQTLGQGPEFLTYFQNEAQLEKSRLLSDRFSAERPKGSFSTLEIQRTEQGDSAMYLCASSLADGSSGNTIYFGEGSWLTVV.

This sequence joins TRBV3-1 and TRBJ1-1, with D unclear. With 6 bases removed from V and 1 base from J, the gap between germline ends came to 9 bases. This CDR3 region has 13 residues. CDR1 is LGHDT, CDR2 YNNKEL, per germline (reference sequence). Here the CDR3 reads CASSQPPNTEAFF. CDR3 in DNA: TGTGCCAGCAGTCAACCCCCGAACACTGAAGCTTTCTTT. Supplemented by reference TRBV3-1 and TRBJ1-1, the full variable domain reads DTAVSQTPKYLVTQMGNDKSIKCEQNLGHDTMYWYKQDSKKFLKIMFSYNNKELIINETVPNRFSPKSPDKAHLNLHINSLELGDSAVYFCASSQPPNTEAFFGQGTRLTVV.

The chain joins TRBV5-1 to TRBJ2-5; 11 positions match TRBD2. V lost 1 base to trimming and J lost 4 bases; unmatched junction nucleotides: 9. Germline assignment: CDR1 SGHRS and CDR2 YFSETQ. The CDR3 has 17 amino acids. The CDR3 is CASSLSLAGGLIETQYF. For the CDR3, the DNA is TGCGCCAGCAGCTTGTCCCTAGCGGGGGGCCTGATAGAGACCCAGTACTTC.

The chain combines TRBV5-4 with TRBJ1-1; TRBD1 matches at 7 bases. CDR3 length: 13 residues. Germline V CDR1 and CDR2: SGHNT, YYREEE (reference sequence). Germline trimming cut 2 bases from V and 5 bases from J; bases unmatched to any gene: 3. The CDR3 loop is CASSFTGATEAFF. CDR3 in DNA: TGTGCCAGCAGCTTTACAGGGGCTACTGAAGCTTTCTTT.

This clonotype appeared a few times. The chain combines TRBV7-3 with TRBJ2-1; 11 positions match TRBD2. The CDR3 length is 15 residues. Per germline, CDR1 SGHTA and CDR2 FQGTGA. The V and J ends lost 5 bases and 10 bases, in that order; junction bases with no gene match: 10. CDR3 bases: TGTGCCAGCAGCCCGACTAGCGGGGAGTGGGGGGAGCAGTTCTTC. Translation gives CASSPTSGEWGEQFF.

This chain links TRBV18 with TRBJ1-5, with D tentatively TRBD1 (6 bases). Germline lookup yields CDR1 KGHSH and CDR2 LQKENI. The CDR3 consists of 15 residues. V lost 6 bases, J lost 4 bases, and 16 bases lay in between. Here the CDR3 reads CASSPSGTTNQPQHF. The CDR3, as DNA: TGTGCCAGCTCCCCCTCCGGGACAACTAATCAGCCCCAGCATTTT.

This clonotype has just a few counts. The chain is built from TRBV29-1 and TRBJ1-5; D gene uncertain. The CDR3 is 16 amino acids. Germline CDR1 SQVTM, CDR2 ANQGSEA. Trimming cost V 6 bases and J 0 bases, with 18 bases left between them. This chain's CDR3 is CSVLITGKYSNQPQHF. In nucleotides, the CDR3 is TGCAGCGTGCTAATTACCGGGAAGTATAGCAATCAGCCCCAGCATTTT.

The CDR3 is CASRTQGIAFF. CDR3 bases: TGTGCCAGCAGAACCCAGGGGATCGCTTTCTTT. The chain recombines TRBV2 with TRBJ1-1; possibly TRBD1 for D (6 bases). The CDR3 is 11 amino acids. Germline CDR1 and CDR2: SNHLY and FYNNEI. Trimming stripped 6 bases from V and 11 bases from J, with 13 bases between.

For the CDR3, the DNA is TGTGCCAGCAGTGACCCGGGGGCCCGAGCTTTCTTT. As protein: CASSDPGARAFF. V gene TRBV6-2 or TRBV6-3 combines with J gene TRBJ1-1, with D tentatively TRBD1 (6 bases). CDR1 is MNHEY and CDR2 is SVGEGT in the germline V gene. The V gene lost 5 bases and the J gene lost 10 bases, with 14 bases spanning the gap. This CDR3 is built from 12 residues.

This clonotype has a count of ten or more. The CDR3 DNA sequence: TGCGCCAGCAGCTTGAGAGGTGATAATGAAAAACTGTTTTTT. Its protein product is CASSLRGDNEKLFF. The chain has TRBV5-1 and TRBJ1-4; no clear D gene. Germline V gene data show CDR1 as SGHRS and CDR2 as YFSETQ. The CDR3 is made up of 14 amino acids. The V end lost 1 base, the J end lost 4 bases, and 8 bases lay between the germline ends.

This clonotype was observed at least ten times. The chain couples TRBV20-1 to TRBJ2-5, with 8 nucleotides matching TRBD1. The junction had 15 bases not matched to a gene; V was cut back by 1 base and J by 5 bases. Germline CDR1 is DFQATT and CDR2 is SNEGSKA (reference sequence). The CDR3 covers 17 residues. The CDR3 nucleotides are TGCAGTGCTAGAGTGCCGTTTGTCTGGGACAGGCTGGAGACCCAGTACTTC. This gives the protein CSARVPFVWDRLETQYF.